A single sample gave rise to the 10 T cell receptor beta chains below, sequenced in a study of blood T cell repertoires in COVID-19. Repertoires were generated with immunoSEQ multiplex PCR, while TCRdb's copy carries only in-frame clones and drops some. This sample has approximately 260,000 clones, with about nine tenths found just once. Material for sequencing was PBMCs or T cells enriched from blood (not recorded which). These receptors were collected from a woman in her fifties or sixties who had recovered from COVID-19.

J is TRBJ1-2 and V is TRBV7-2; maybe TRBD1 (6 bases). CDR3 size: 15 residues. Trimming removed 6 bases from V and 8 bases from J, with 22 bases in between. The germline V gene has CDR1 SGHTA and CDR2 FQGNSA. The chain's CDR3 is CASSLYTGPYGGYTF. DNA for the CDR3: TGTGCCAGCAGTTTGTACACAGGGCCATACGGAGGCTACACCTTC. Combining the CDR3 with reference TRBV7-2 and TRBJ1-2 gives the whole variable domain GAGVSQSPSNKVTEKGKDVELRCDPISGHTALYWYRQSLGQGLEFLIYFQGNSAPDKSGLPSDRFSAERTGGSVSTLTIQRTQQEDSAVYLCASSLYTGPYGGYTFGSGTRLTVV.

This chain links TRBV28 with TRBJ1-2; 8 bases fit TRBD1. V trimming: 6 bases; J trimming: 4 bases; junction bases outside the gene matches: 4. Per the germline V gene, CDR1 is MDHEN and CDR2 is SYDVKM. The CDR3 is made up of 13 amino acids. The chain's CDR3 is CASSQDRGYGYTF. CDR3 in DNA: TGTGCCAGCAGCCAAGACAGGGGCTATGGCTACACCTTC.

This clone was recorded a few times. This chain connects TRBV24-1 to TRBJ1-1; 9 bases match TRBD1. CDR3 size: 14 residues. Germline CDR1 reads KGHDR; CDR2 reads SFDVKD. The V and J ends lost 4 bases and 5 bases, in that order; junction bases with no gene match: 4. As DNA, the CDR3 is TGTGCCACCAGTGAGGGACAGGGAAGGACTGAAGCTTTCTTT. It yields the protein CATSEGQGRTEAFF.

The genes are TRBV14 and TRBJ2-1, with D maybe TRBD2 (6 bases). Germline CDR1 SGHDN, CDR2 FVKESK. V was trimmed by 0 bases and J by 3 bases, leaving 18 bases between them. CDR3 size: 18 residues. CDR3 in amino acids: CASSQEKAGSPYYNEQFF. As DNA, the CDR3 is TGTGCCAGCAGCCAAGAGAAGGCGGGATCCCCCTACTACAATGAGCAGTTCTTC.

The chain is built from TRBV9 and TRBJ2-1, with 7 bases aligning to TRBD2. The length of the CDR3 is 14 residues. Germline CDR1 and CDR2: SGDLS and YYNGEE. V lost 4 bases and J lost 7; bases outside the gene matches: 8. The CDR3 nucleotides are TGTGCCAGCAGCAGTATGACGGGGGGAAATGAGCAGTTCTTC. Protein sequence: CASSSMTGGNEQFF.

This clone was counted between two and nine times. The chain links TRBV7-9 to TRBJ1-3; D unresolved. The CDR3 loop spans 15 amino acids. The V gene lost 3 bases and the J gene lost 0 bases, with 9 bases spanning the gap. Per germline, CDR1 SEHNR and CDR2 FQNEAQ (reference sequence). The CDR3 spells CASSFGGASGNTIYF. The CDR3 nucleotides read TGTGCCAGCAGCTTCGGCGGAGCCTCTGGAAACACCATATATTTT.

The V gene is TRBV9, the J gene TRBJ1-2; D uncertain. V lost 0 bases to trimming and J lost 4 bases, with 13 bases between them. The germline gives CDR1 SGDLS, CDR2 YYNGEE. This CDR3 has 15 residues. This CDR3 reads CASSVDTVTLYGYTF. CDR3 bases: TGTGCCAGCAGCGTAGACACCGTTACCCTCTATGGCTACACCTTC.

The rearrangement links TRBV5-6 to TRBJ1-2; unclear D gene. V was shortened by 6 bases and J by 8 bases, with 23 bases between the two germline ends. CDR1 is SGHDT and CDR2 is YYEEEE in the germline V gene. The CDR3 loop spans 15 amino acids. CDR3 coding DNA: TGTGCCAGCACCGGTCCCGGGGAGACGGGCGGAGGCTACACCTTC. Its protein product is CASTGPGETGGGYTF.

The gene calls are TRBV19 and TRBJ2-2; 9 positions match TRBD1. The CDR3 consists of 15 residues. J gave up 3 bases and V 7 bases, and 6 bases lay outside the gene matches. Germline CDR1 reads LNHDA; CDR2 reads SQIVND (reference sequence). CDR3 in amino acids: CASIRRDRDTGELFF. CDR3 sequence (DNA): TGTGCCAGTATCCGCCGGGACAGGGACACCGGGGAGCTGTTTTTT.

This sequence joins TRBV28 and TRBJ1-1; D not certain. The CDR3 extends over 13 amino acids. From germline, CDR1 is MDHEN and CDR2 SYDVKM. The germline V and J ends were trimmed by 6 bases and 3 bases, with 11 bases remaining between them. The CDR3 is CASSRRRDTEAFF. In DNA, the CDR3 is TGTGCCAGCAGCCGTCGGAGGGACACTGAAGCTTTCTTT. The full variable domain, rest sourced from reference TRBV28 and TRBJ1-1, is DVKVTQSSRYLVKRTGEKVFLECVQDMDHENMFWYRQDPGLGLRLIYFSYDVKMKEKGDIPEGYSVSREKKERFSLILESASTNQTSMYLCASSRRRDTEAFFGQGTRLTVV.